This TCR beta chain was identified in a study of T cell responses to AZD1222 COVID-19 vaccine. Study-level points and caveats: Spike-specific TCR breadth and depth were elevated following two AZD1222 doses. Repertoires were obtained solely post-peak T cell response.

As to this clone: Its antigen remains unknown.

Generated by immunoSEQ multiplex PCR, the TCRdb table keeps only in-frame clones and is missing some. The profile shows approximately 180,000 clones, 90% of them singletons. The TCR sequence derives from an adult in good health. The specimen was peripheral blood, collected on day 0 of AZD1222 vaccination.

In DNA form, the CDR3 reads TGTGCCAGCAGTTCCCCCCAGGGGGCGACGGGTTCTGGGGCCAACGTCCTGACTTTC. Protein: CASSSPQGATGSGANVLTF. This sequence joins TRBV27 and TRBJ2-6, with TRBD1 identical over 8 bases. Per germline, CDR1 MNHEY and CDR2 SMNVEV (reference sequence). CDR3 length: 19 amino acids. J lost 1 base, V lost 4 bases, and 12 bases had no gene match.